Included here is one T cell receptor (beta chain) sequence, with context. Its recognized antigen is unknown. Per-base qualities were not stored, and no clone one base away is much larger. The sample originates from a study of spatial heterogeneity in lung cancer (dated by TCRdb to the late 2010s). Regarding the complete study: Samples were obtained from approximately 77 patients with early-stage, untreated non-small cell lung cancer from the lung TRACERx cohort. Follow-up PBMC samples were sequenced whenever available, with a median time to follow-up of approximately 23 months after resection. Beta-chain transcripts were consistently detected in greater numbers than alpha-chain transcripts, which likely reflected higher beta-chain transcript abundance. In the raw uncorrected reads, each unique combination of TCR and UMI appeared more than ten times on average. In non-small cell lung cancer, the study quantitatively compared TCR alpha and beta repertoires across several tumor regions, matched nontumor lung, and blood. The study linked features of the TCR repertoire to counts of nonsynonymous mutations, which were determined by whole-exome sequencing of tumor tissue. Both alpha and beta chains were TCR-sequenced in samples taken at surgery, namely 220 tumor regions, around 64 matched nontumor lung samples and approximately 58 PBMC samples. The paper's findings and limits, for the study overall: Only roughly 15 patients were included in comparisons of baseline and follow-up blood repertoires. Confirming at a functional level the hypothesis that regional TCRs recognize regional mutations was considered to require additional single-cell paired TCR alpha and beta sequencing. Ubiquitous expanded tumor TCRs showed up in blood more often at tumor resection than at routine follow-up.

Library preparation was by 5' RACE. Instrument on record: NextSeq 500. To allow correction of PCR and sequencing errors, the TCR library protocol tagged every TCR cDNA molecule with a unique molecular identifier. Per the source publication's procedure: Decombinator tools were used for TCR identification, UMI-based error correction and CDR3 extraction. TCRs above a frequency of 2 per 1,000, corresponding to the top 1% of the tumor frequency distribution, were defined as expanded. Renyi diversity was calculated using the R vegan package after each repertoire was subsampled 100 times to 5,000 TCRs. To build CDR3 similarity networks, amino acid triplet string-kernel similarity was used, and CDR3s were connected when their pairwise similarity was above 0.82. The public reads were reanalyzed by TCRdb: fastp trimming at Q25, MiXCR alignment, in-frame beta chains only. Merged by CDR3 protein, the rows form single entries marked with the most common genes and DNA. The V and J calls shown here were made by TCRdb, not taken from the authors' results. A total of fewer than 150,000 distinct CDR3 sequences appear in this sample, 9.5% to 14% of them only once. The ten top clones hold about 24% of the sample.

The CDR3 has 15 amino acids, counting the end cysteine and phenylalanine. Kept here is only the CDR3 DNA, which spans 45 bases and is read in frame from base 1. For this chain, trimming is 2 bases at the V end and 6 bases at the J end, and the number of junction bases without a gene match is 4. CDR1 is given as KGHSH and CDR2 as LQKENI, both from the germline V gene. The sample's time point, from its label and the paper: blood at routine non-recurrence follow-up after resection. TCR sequencing used whole RNA extracted from tumor and nontumor lung tissue, or from cryopreserved PBMC samples, without cell sorting. Only patients with enough RNA available from two or more tumor regions were chosen for TCR sequencing.

The source of this sequence is a female donor with early-stage non-small cell lung cancer. This chain is built from TRBV18 and TRBJ2-1; TRBD2 lines up with 10 middle nucleotides. The starting material was PBMCs, obtained at follow-up. The encoded CDR3 is CASSPVLAGVNEQFF. The sequenced DNA: TGTGCCAGCTCACCAGTTCTAGCGGGAGTCAATGAGCAGTTCTTC.